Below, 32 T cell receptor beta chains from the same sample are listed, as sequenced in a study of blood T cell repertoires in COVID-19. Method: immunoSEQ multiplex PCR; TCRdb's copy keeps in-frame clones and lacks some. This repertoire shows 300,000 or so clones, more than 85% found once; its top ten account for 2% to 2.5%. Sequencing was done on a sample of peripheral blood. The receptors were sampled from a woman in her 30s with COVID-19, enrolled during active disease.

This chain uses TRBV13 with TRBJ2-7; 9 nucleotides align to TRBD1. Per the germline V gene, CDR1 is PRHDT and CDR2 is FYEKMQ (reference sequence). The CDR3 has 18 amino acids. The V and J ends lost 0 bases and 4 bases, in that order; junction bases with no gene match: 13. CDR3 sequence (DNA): TGTGCCAGCAGCTTAGGGCGTGTACCGGGACAGGGTTCTTACGAGCAGTACTTC. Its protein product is CASSLGRVPGQGSYEQYF.

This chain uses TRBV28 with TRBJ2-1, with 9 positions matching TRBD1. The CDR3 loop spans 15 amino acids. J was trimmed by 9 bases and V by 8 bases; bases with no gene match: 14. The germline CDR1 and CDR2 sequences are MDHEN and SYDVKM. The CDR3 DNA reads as TGTGCCAGCGCAATGGACAGGGGACCACGCGGTGAGCAGTTCTTC. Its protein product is CASAMDRGPRGEQFF.

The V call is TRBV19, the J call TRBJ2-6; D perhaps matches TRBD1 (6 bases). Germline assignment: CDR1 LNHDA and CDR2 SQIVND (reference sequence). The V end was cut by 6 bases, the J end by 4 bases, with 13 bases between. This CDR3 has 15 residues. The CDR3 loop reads CASRRQAFGANVLTF. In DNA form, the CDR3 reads TGTGCCAGTAGACGACAGGCCTTCGGGGCCAACGTCCTGACTTTC.

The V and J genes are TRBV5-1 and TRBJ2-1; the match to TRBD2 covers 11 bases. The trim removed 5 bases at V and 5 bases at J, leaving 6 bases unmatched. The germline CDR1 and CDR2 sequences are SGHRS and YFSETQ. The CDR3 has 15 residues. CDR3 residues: CASRTTSGTHNEQFF. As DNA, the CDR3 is TGCGCCAGCAGGACGACTAGCGGGACCCACAATGAGCAGTTCTTC.

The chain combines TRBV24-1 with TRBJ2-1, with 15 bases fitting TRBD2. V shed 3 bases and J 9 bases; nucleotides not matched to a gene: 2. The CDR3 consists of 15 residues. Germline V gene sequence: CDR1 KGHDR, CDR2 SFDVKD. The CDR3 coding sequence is TGTGCCACCAGTGATAAGGGACTAGCGGGGGGTGAGCAGTTCTTC. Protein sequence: CATSDKGLAGGEQFF.

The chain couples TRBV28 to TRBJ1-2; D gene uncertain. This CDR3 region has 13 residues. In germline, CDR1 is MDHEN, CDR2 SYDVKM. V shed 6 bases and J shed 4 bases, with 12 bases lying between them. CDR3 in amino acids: CASSPSTAYGYTF. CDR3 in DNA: TGTGCCAGCAGCCCGTCTACAGCCTATGGCTACACCTTC.

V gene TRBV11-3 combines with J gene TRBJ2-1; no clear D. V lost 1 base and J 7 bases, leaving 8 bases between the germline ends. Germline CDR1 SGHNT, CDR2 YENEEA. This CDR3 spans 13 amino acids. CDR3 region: CASSLGPGNEQFF. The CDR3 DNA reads TGTGCCAGCAGCTTAGGTCCCGGGAATGAGCAGTTCTTC.

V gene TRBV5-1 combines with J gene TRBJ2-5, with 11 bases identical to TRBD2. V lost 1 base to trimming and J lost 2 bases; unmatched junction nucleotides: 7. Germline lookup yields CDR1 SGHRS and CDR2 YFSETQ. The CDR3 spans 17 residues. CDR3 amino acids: CASSLRGTSGIQETQYF. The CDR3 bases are TGCGCCAGCAGCTTGCGGGGGACTAGCGGTATTCAAGAGACCCAGTACTTC.

The CDR3 protein is CAWSVVGGLETQYF. In nucleotides, the CDR3 is TGTGCCTGGAGTGTAGTGGGGGGGCTGGAGACCCAGTACTTC. This chain joins TRBV30 and TRBJ2-5; D may be TRBD2 (7 bases). V shed 0 bases and J shed 5 bases, with 13 bases lying between them. CDR1 and CDR2 from the germline V gene are GTSNPN and SVGIG (reference sequence). CDR3 length: 14 amino acids.

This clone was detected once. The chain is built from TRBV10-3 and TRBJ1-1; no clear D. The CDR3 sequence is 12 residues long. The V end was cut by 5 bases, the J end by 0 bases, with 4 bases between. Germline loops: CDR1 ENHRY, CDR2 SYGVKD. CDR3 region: CAISTVNTEAFF. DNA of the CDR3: TGTGCCATCAGTACGGTGAACACTGAAGCTTTCTTT.

The DNA for the CDR3 is TGTGCCAGCAGCTTAGCGGTAGCGGGCCCCGTGGGGTACGAGCAGTACTTC. It encodes CASSLAVAGPVGYEQYF. The gene calls are TRBV7-9 and TRBJ2-7; 7 nucleotides match TRBD2. Germline V CDR1 and CDR2: SEHNR, FQNEAQ (reference sequence). J lost 4 bases, V lost 0 bases, and 12 bases had no gene match. CDR3 length: 17 amino acids.

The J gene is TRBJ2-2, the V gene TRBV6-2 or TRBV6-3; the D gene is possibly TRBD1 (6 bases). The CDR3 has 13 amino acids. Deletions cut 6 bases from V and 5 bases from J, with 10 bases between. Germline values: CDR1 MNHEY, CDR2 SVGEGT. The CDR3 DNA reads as TGTGCCAGCAGCCGAGGGGGTACCGGGGAGCTGTTTTTT. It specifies CASSRGGTGELFF.

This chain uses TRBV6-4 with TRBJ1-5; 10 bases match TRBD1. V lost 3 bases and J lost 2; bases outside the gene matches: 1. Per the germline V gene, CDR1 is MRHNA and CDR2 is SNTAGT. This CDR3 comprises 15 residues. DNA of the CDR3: TGTGCCAGCAGTGAGGGGACAGGGGGCAATCAGCCCCAGCATTTT. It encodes CASSEGTGGNQPQHF.

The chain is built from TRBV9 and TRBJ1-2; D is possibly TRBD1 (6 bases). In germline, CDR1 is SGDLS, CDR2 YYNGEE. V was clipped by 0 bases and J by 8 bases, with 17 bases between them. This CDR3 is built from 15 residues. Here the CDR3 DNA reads TGTGCCAGCAGCGTAGAAGTTGCGGGGGCCACCGGCTACACCTTC. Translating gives CASSVEVAGATGYTF.

CDR3: CASSQRTGGGTGELFF. DNA of the CDR3: TGTGCCAGCAGCCAACGGACAGGGGGTGGGACCGGGGAGCTGTTTTTT. The chain uses TRBV5-4 and TRBJ2-2, with 10 nucleotides matching TRBD1. The CDR3 extends over 16 amino acids. The germline gives CDR1 SGHNT, CDR2 YYREEE (reference sequence). J lost 5 bases, V lost 4 bases, and 8 bases had no gene match.

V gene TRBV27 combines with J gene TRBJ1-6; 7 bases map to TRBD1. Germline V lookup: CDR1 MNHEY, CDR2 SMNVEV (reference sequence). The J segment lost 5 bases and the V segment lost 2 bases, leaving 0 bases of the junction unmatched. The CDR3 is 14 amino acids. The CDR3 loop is CASSLQGDNSPLHF. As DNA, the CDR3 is TGTGCCAGCAGTTTACAGGGGGATAATTCACCCCTCCACTTT.

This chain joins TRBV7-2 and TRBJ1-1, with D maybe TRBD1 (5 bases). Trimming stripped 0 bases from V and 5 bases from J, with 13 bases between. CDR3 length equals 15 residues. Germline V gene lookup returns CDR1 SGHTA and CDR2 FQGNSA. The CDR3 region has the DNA TGTGCCAGCAGCTTAGCGCCAGGGATAGGTACTGAAGCTTTCTTT. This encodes CASSLAPGIGTEAFF. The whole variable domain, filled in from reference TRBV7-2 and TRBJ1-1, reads GAGVSQSPSNKVTEKGKDVELRCDPISGHTALYWYRQSLGQGLEFLIYFQGNSAPDKSGLPSDRFSAERTGGSVSTLTIQRTQQEDSAVYLCASSLAPGIGTEAFFGQGTRLTVV.

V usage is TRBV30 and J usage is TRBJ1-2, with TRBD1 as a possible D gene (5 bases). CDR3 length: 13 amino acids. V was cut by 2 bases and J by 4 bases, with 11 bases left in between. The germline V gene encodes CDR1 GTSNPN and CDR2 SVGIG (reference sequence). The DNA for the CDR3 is TGTGCCTGGAGTCCCCCAGGGCCCTATGGCTACACCTTC. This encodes CAWSPPGPYGYTF.

The CDR3 nucleotides read TGTGCCAGTAGTGATTTAGCGGGAGGGCCGGCCGGGGAGCTGTTTTTT. Residues: CASSDLAGGPAGELFF. V and J are TRBV19 and TRBJ2-2; 11 positions agree with TRBD2. This CDR3 is built from 16 residues. Trimming took 5 bases from V and 6 from J; bases not matched to a gene: 8. Looked up from germline, CDR1 is LNHDA and CDR2 is SQIVND (reference sequence).

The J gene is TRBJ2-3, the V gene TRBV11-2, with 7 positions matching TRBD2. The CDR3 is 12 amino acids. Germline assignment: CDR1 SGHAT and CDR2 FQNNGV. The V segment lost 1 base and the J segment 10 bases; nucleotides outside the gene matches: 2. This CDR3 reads CASSLGGGAQYF. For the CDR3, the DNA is TGTGCCAGCAGCTTAGGGGGGGGTGCGCAGTATTTT.

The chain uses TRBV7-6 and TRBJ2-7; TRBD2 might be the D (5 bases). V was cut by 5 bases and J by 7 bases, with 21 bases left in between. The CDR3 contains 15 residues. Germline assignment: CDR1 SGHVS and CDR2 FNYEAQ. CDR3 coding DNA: TGTGCCAGCAGCCAGGTCCCTGGGAGCCAGTGGGAGCAGTACTTC. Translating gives CASSQVPGSQWEQYF.

CDR3 DNA: TGTGCCTGGACCCCCCCCGTTACATACGAGCAGTACTTC. Translation gives CAWTPPVTYEQYF. This rearrangement joins TRBV30 to TRBJ2-7, with D unresolved. From germline, CDR1 is GTSNPN and CDR2 SVGIG (reference sequence). The CDR3 is made up of 13 amino acids. The V end lost 4 bases, the J end lost 4 bases, and 14 bases lay between the germline ends.

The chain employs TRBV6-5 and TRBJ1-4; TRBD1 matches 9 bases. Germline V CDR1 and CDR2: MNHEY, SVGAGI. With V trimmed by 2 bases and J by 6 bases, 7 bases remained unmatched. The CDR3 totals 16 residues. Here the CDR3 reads CASSYDWGTGYEKLFF. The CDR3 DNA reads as TGTGCCAGCAGTTACGACTGGGGGACAGGGTATGAAAAACTGTTTTTT.

The CDR3 DNA reads as TGTGCCAGCAGCCCGGGACAGGGCCTGGGAGGCTACACCTTC. This translates into CASSPGQGLGGYTF. This rearrangement joins TRBV3-1 (or the pseudogene TRBV3-2) to TRBJ1-2; 9 nucleotides align to TRBD1. Germline V gene sequence: CDR1 LGHDT, CDR2 YNNKEL (reference sequence). This CDR3 has 14 amino acids. The V segment lost 4 bases and the J segment 8 bases; nucleotides outside the gene matches: 8.

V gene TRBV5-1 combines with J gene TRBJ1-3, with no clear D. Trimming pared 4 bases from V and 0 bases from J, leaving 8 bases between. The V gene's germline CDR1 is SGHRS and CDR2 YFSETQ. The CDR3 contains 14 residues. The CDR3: CASSEEISGNTIYF. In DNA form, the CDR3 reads TGCGCCAGCAGCGAGGAGATCTCTGGAAACACCATATATTTT. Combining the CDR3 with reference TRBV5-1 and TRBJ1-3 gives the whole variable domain KAGVTQTPRYLIKTRGQQVTLSCSPISGHRSVSWYQQTPGQGLQFLFEYFSETQRNKGNFPGRFSGRQFSNSRSEMNVSTLELGDSALYLCASSEEISGNTIYFGEGSWLTVV.

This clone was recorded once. The CDR3 spells CATASGREHNEQFF. The CDR3 DNA sequence: TGTGCCACCGCTTCAGGGCGGGAGCACAATGAGCAGTTCTTC. The V and J genes are TRBV15 and TRBJ2-1; 7 bases are shared with TRBD2. The J segment lost 5 bases and the V segment lost 8 bases, leaving 9 bases of the junction unmatched. The CDR3 runs 14 residues. The germline V gene has CDR1 LNHNV and CDR2 YYDKDF (reference sequence).

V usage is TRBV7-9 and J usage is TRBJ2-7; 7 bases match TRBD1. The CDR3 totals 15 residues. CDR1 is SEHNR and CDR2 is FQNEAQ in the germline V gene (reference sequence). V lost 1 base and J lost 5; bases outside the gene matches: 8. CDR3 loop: CASSLGSDRSNEQYF. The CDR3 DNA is TGTGCCAGCAGCTTAGGGTCGGACAGGAGCAACGAGCAGTACTTC.

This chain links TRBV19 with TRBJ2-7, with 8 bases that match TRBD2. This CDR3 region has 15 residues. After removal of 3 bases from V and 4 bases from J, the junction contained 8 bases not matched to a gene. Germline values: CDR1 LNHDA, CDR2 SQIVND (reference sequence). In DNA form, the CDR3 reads TGTGCCAGTAGTATCGAAGCGGGAGTAAGATACGAGCAGTACTTC. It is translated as CASSIEAGVRYEQYF.

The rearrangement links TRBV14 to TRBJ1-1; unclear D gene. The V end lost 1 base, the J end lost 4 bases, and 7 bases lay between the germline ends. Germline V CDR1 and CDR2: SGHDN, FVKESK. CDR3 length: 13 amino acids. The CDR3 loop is CASSQGQATEAFF. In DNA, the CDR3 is TGTGCCAGCAGCCAAGGACAAGCCACTGAAGCTTTCTTT.

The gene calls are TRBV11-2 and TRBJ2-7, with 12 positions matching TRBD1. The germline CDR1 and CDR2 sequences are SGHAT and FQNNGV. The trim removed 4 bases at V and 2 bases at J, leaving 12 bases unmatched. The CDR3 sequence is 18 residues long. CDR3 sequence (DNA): TGTGCCAGCAGCTCGGGGACAGGGGGCCTCAATCTACCCTACGAGCAGTACTTC. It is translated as CASSSGTGGLNLPYEQYF.

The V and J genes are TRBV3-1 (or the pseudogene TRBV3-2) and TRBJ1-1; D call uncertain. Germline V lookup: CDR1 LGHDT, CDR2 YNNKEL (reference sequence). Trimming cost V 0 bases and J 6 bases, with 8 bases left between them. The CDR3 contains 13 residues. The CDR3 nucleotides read TGTGCCAGCAGCCAAGACGTTGAGGCTGAAGCTTTCTTT. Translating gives CASSQDVEAEAFF.

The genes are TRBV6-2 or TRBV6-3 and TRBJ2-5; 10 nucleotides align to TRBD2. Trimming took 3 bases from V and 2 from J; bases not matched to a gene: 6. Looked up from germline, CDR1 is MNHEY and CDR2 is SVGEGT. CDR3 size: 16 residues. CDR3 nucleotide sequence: TGTGCCAGCAGTTATTTGGGACTAGCGCAACAAGAGACCCAGTACTTC. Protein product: CASSYLGLAQQETQYF.